Below are 22 T cell receptor beta chains sequenced from a single sample in a study of T cells expressing NK-cell markers (TCRdb year 2020). To prepare the library, 5' RACE was applied. TCRdb shows the sequencer as Illumina HiSeq 2000. TCRdb reprocessed the reads; each CDR3 protein sequence makes one entry, and DNA is unavailable. This specimen's table enumerates 300,000 to 450,000 distinct CDR3 sequences. Of the sample, 5.2% is held by the ten largest clones. Input material: blood T cells: a sorted CD56 or NKG2C T cell subset, CD4+ or CD8+ T cells, or bulk PBMC T cells (not recorded which). The origin of the receptors is a man aged 18-70 years in good health.

The rearrangement links TRBV13 to TRBJ1-2. The CDR3 is made up of 14 amino acids. CDR1 is PRHDT and CDR2 is FYEKMQ in the germline V gene (reference sequence). This CDR3 is CASSLAPTNYGYTF.

The genes are TRBV27 and TRBJ1-1; absent DNA, TCRdb's TRBD1 call cannot be checked. The germline CDR1 and CDR2 sequences are MNHEY and SMNVEV (reference sequence). The CDR3 loop spans 16 amino acids. The CDR3 spells CASSPLLDPGITEAFF.

This chain links TRBV6-2 or TRBV6-3 with TRBJ2-7. The CDR3 is made up of 12 amino acids. CDR1 is MNHEY, CDR2 SVGEGT, per germline. The CDR3: CASSTLRYEQYF.

The J gene is TRBJ1-2, the V gene TRBV5-1; TCRdb outputs TRBD1, but without DNA this stays unchecked. The CDR3 is made up of 14 amino acids. Germline V gives CDR1 SGHRS, CDR2 YFSETQ. CDR3 sequence: CASSLTRGAGGYTF.

The V gene is TRBV14, the J gene TRBJ1-2. CDR1 SGHDN and CDR2 FVKESK come from the germline V gene. The CDR3 has 14 amino acids. The CDR3 loop is CASSQDRQNYGYTF.

This chain uses TRBV6-1 with TRBJ2-7. Germline lookup yields CDR1 MNHNS and CDR2 SASEGT. The CDR3 is 14 residues long. CDR3 region: CASSDLRGSYEQYF.

This chain joins TRBV6-2 or TRBV6-3 and TRBJ2-4. Germline V gene data show CDR1 as MNHEY and CDR2 as SVGEGT. CDR3 length equals 15 residues. The CDR3 sequence is CASSYRRVAKNIQYF.

The J gene is TRBJ1-5, the V gene TRBV6-1. CDR1 and CDR2 from the germline V gene are MNHNS and SASEGT. This CDR3 contains 15 residues. The CDR3 protein is CASSEAGHSNQPQHF.

The gene calls are TRBV9 and TRBJ2-2; TCRdb indicates TRBD1, and absent DNA this call remains unverified. CDR1 is SGDLS and CDR2 is YYNGEE in the germline V gene. CDR3 length: 15 amino acids. CDR3 protein: CASSVRQGGTGELFF.

The chain combines TRBV9 with TRBJ1-3; the D call from TCRdb, TRBD1, cannot be confirmed without DNA. The CDR3 length is 17 residues. The germline V gene has CDR1 SGDLS and CDR2 YYNGEE. CDR3: CASSVGGTGISGNTIYF.

This chain connects TRBV7-2 to TRBJ2-3; TCRdb reports TRBD2, a call that lacks DNA to check it against. CDR1 is SGHTA and CDR2 is FQGNSA in the germline V gene. The CDR3 has 16 residues. The CDR3 is CASSRLAGGTTDTQYF.

The chain employs TRBV4-2 and TRBJ2-7; TCRdb gives TRBD1 as the D gene, but with no DNA this cannot be confirmed. Looked up from germline, CDR1 is LGHNA and CDR2 is YNFKEQ. CDR3 length equals 16 residues. The CDR3 reads CASSQEASGRRYEQYF.

J is TRBJ1-6 and V is TRBV6-5. The CDR3 contains 19 residues. The V gene's germline CDR1 is MNHEY and CDR2 SVGAGI. The CDR3 is CASSYRRGLRSSDNSPLHF.

V usage is TRBV6-6 and J usage is TRBJ2-3. The CDR3 has 13 residues. CDR1 is MNHNY, CDR2 SVGAGI, per germline (reference sequence). CDR3 sequence reads: CASRELTTDTQYF.

The chain links TRBV12-3 or TRBV12-4 to TRBJ2-5; TCRdb names TRBD1, which stays unverified in the absence of DNA. CDR3 length equals 14 residues. This chain's CDR3 is CASSFNRPGETQYF.

The chain employs TRBV7-3 and TRBJ1-1. The CDR3 is 14 amino acids. In germline, CDR1 is SGHTA, CDR2 FQGTGA. This CDR3 is CASSLGAMNTEAFF.

This rearrangement joins TRBV30 to TRBJ2-7; TCRdb gives TRBD1 as the D gene, but with no DNA this cannot be confirmed. The germline gives CDR1 GTSNPN, CDR2 SVGIG (reference sequence). The CDR3 is 14 amino acids. The CDR3 here is CAWGPGQLTYEQYF.

The J gene is TRBJ2-5, the V gene TRBV7-3; TCRdb proposes TRBD1, but this gene call is untestable without DNA. The V gene's germline CDR1 is SGHTA and CDR2 FQGTGA. CDR3 length: 13 residues. CDR3 residues: CASSAGQGETQYF.

V and J are TRBV5-1 and TRBJ2-2; the D call from TCRdb, TRBD1, cannot be confirmed without DNA. The CDR3 consists of 17 residues. Per germline, CDR1 SGHRS and CDR2 YFSETQ. CDR3 in amino acids: CASSPGPPAGGGGELFF.

V and J are TRBV20-1 and TRBJ1-5; the TRBD1 assignment by TCRdb is unverifiable without DNA. This CDR3 contains 14 residues. Per germline, CDR1 DFQATT and CDR2 SNEGSKA (reference sequence). CDR3 protein: CSAKGTGLDQPQHF.

The CDR3 protein is CASSPQTKETQYF. The rearrangement joins TRBV11-1 to TRBJ2-5. CDR3 length: 13 amino acids. The germline V gene encodes CDR1 SGHAT and CDR2 FQDESV (reference sequence).

V usage is TRBV2 and J usage is TRBJ2-2; checking the TCRdb D call of TRBD1 is not possible without DNA. The germline gives CDR1 SNHLY, CDR2 FYNNEI. CDR3 length: 14 amino acids. The CDR3 sequence is CASSRTGPAGELFF. Variable domain in full (rest from reference TRBV2 and TRBJ2-2): EPEVTQTPSHQVTQMGQEVILRCVPISNHLYFYWYRQILGQKVEFLVSFYNNEISEKSEIFDDQFSVERPDGSNFTLKIRSTKLEDSAMYFCASSRTGPAGELFFGEGSRLTVL.